This TCR beta chain was identified during a study of long-term antiretroviral therapy in people with HIV. On the study more broadly: The 2015 immediate-ART recommendation came about a decade after the earliest samples.

The assay used was immunoSEQ (version v3.0), run at survey level. Clones were read by immunoSEQ multiplex PCR, and TCRdb kept only the in-frame ones, dropping some. The sample has tens of thousands of clones; just under 95% are singletons. The germline V and J ends were trimmed by 0 bases and 0 bases, with 3 bases remaining between them. Germline lookup yields CDR1 SGHRS and CDR2 YFSETQ. This CDR3 has 14 residues. Study conclusions and caveats: With ART, diversity went up but was still lower than in transplant donor controls.

Remarks on this clone: What it recognizes is unknown.

The chain couples TRBV5-1 to TRBJ2-2; no definite D call. Here the sequenced sample was unsorted PBMCs, taken 5.3 years after starting antiretroviral therapy. This receptor was obtained from a man aged 45 to 65 with HIV. The DNA for the CDR3 is TGCGCCAGCAGCTTGGGAACGAACACCGGGGAGCTGTTTTTT. It yields the protein CASSLGTNTGELFF.